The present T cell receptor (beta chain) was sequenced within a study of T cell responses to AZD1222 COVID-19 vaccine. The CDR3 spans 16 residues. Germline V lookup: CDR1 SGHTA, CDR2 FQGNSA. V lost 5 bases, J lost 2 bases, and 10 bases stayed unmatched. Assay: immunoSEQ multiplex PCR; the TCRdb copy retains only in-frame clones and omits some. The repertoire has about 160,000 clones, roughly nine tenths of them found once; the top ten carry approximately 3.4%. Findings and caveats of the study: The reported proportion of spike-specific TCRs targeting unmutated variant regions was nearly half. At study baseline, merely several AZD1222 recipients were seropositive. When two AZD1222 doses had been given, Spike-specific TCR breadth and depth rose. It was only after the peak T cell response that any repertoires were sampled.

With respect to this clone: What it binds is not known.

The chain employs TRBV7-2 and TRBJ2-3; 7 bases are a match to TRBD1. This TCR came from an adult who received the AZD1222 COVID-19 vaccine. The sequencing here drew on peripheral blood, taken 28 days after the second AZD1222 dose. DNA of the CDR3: TGTGCCAGCAGCCAAAATCCCGGGACAGACACAGATACGCAGTATTTT. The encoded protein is CASSQNPGTDTDTQYF.